The T cell receptor (beta chain) described here comes from a study of T cell responses to AZD1222 COVID-19 vaccine. Regarding the study as a whole: Receipt of two AZD1222 doses was followed by a rise in Spike-specific TCR breadth and depth.

V lost 4 bases and J lost 7; bases outside the gene matches: 3. The CDR3 is 13 amino acids. Germline lookup yields CDR1 SGDLS and CDR2 YYNGEE. Concerning this clone itself: The target antigen is unknown.

Produced via immunoSEQ multiplex PCR; TCRdb's table is partial and in-frame only. The sample lists more than 95,000 clones; more than 85% were seen once. The sample here was peripheral blood, taken on day 0 of AZD1222 vaccination. This chain links TRBV9 with TRBJ2-1; 9 nucleotides align to TRBD1. The receptor was isolated from an adult in good health. CDR3 sequence reads: CASSLGQGNEQFF. In DNA, the CDR3 is TGTGCCAGCAGCCTAGGACAGGGGAATGAGCAGTTCTTC. Using reference TRBV9 and TRBJ2-1 for the parts outside the CDR3, the full variable domain is DSGVTQTPKHLITATGQRVTLRCSPRSGDLSVYWYQQSLDQGLQFLIQYYNGEERAKGNILERFSAQQFPDLHSELNLSSLELGDSALYFCASSLGQGNEQFFGPGTRLTVL.